A selection of T cell receptor beta chains follows, all from one sample in a study of T cells in localized non-small cell lung cancer. TCRdb's table, derived via immunoSEQ multiplex PCR, lists solely in-frame clones and lacks some. The table has under 65,000 clones, about 90% seen once. The starting material was peripheral blood, obtained before any cancer treatment. These receptors were collected from a man aged 35-69 years with stage I squamous cell lung carcinoma. Each CDR3 is given with its conserved first and last residue. The order of the fields is D gene, J gene, clone size, V gene, CDR3 DNA, CDR3 protein. D genes are given only for firm matches. Not every row has a clone size; where given, it reads once, few, many or a size class.

D gene: TRBD2
J gene: TRBJ2-1
clone size: .
V gene: TRBV29-1
CDR3 DNA: TGCAGCGTTGAGAGCGGGAGTCCCTCTTCCAATGAGCAGTTCTTC
CDR3 protein: CSVESGSPSSNEQFF

D gene: .
J gene: TRBJ2-7
clone size: .
V gene: TRBV5-8
CDR3 DNA: TGTGCCAGCAGCTTGAGATCAGGGTGGAAGTACTTC
CDR3 protein: CASSLRSGWKYF

D gene: .
J gene: TRBJ2-3
clone size: .
V gene: TRBV5-4
CDR3 DNA: TGTGCCAGCAGTTCGGGGGAATCCAGAGGCACAGATACGCAGTATTTT
CDR3 protein: CASSSGESRGTDTQYF

D gene: TRBD2
J gene: TRBJ2-5
clone size: .
V gene: TRBV5-5
CDR3 DNA: TGTGCCAGCAGCTTAGTACTAGCGGGCCAAGAGACCCAGTACTTC
CDR3 protein: CASSLVLAGQETQYF

D gene: TRBD2
J gene: TRBJ2-1
clone size: .
V gene: TRBV11-2
CDR3 DNA: TGTGCCAGCACCCGGACTAGCGGGAACAATGAGCAGTTCTTC
CDR3 protein: CASTRTSGNNEQFF

D gene: TRBD1
J gene: TRBJ1-3
clone size: once
V gene: TRBV7-9
CDR3 DNA: TGTGCCAGCAGCTTTGCAGGGGGCTCTGGAAACACCATATATTTT
CDR3 protein: CASSFAGGSGNTIYF

D gene: TRBD1
J gene: TRBJ1-1
clone size: .
V gene: TRBV13
CDR3 DNA: TGTGCCAGCAGCCCTGGACAGGGGGAAGGTCCTGAAGCTTTCTTT
CDR3 protein: CASSPGQGEGPEAFF

D gene: TRBD2
J gene: TRBJ2-7
clone size: .
V gene: TRBV9
CDR3 DNA: TGTGCCAGCAGCGTATGGTCGTTAGGGAGTATGGGGCTAGCGGGAGGGCCTCCCGAGCAGTACTTC
CDR3 protein: CASSVWSLGSMGLAGGPPEQYF

D gene: TRBD1
J gene: TRBJ2-7
clone size: .
V gene: TRBV7-2
CDR3 DNA: TGTGCCAGCACGCCATACCGGGACAGGGGGACCTACGAGCAGTACTTC
CDR3 protein: CASTPYRDRGTYEQYF

D gene: .
J gene: TRBJ2-5
clone size: .
V gene: TRBV27
CDR3 DNA: TGTGCCAGCAGTTTGGGGTCGGGGGAGACCCAGTACTTC
CDR3 protein: CASSLGSGETQYF

D gene: .
J gene: TRBJ2-7
clone size: .
V gene: TRBV19
CDR3 DNA: TGTGCCAGTAGGATTGGGGAGGAGCAGTACTTC
CDR3 protein: CASRIGEEQYF

D gene: .
J gene: TRBJ2-5
clone size: .
V gene: TRBV5-1
CDR3 DNA: TGCGCCAGCAGCTTGGGACCAGCGGAAGAGACCCAGTACTTC
CDR3 protein: CASSLGPAEETQYF

D gene: TRBD2
J gene: TRBJ2-5
clone size: once
V gene: TRBV7-7
CDR3 DNA: TGTGCTAGCAGCCCCCAGGGTAGCGGGAGTCTGAGAGACCCCCAGACCCAGTACTTC
CDR3 protein: CASSPQGSGSLRDPQTQYF

D gene: .
J gene: TRBJ1-5
clone size: .
V gene: TRBV5-1
CDR3 DNA: TGCGCCAGCAGCGCGTCGGGGAGAATGGAGCCCCAGCATTTT
CDR3 protein: CASSASGRMEPQHF

D gene: TRBD1
J gene: TRBJ2-2
clone size: .
V gene: TRBV7-3
CDR3 DNA: TGTGCCAGCAGCCTAACAGGACAGGGGACCGGGGAGCTGTTTTTT
CDR3 protein: CASSLTGQGTGELFF

D gene: .
J gene: TRBJ2-2
clone size: once
V gene: TRBV5-1
CDR3 DNA: TGCGCCAGCACTCCTTCGGGGGGCAACACCGGGGAGCTGTTTTTT
CDR3 protein: CASTPSGGNTGELFF

D gene: .
J gene: TRBJ1-1
clone size: .
V gene: TRBV19
CDR3 DNA: TGTGCCAGTAGTGAAGGGGCGACTGAAGCTTTCTTT
CDR3 protein: CASSEGATEAFF

D gene: .
J gene: TRBJ2-7
clone size: .
V gene: TRBV4-3
CDR3 DNA: TGCGCCAGCAGCCTCCACGTTGGAACCTACGAGCAGTACTTC
CDR3 protein: CASSLHVGTYEQYF

D gene: .
J gene: TRBJ1-2
clone size: many
V gene: TRBV7-9
CDR3 DNA: TGTGCCAGCAGCCCCTACGGAGGGAGTGGCTATGGCTACACCTTC
CDR3 protein: CASSPYGGSGYGYTF

D gene: TRBD1
J gene: TRBJ2-7
clone size: .
V gene: TRBV6-5
CDR3 DNA: TGTGCCAGCAGTTACCGCCCGACAGGGGACTACGAGCAGTACTTC
CDR3 protein: CASSYRPTGDYEQYF

D gene: .
J gene: TRBJ2-3
clone size: .
V gene: TRBV7-3
CDR3 DNA: TGTGCCAGCCGGGACAGACTAGGGGATACGCAGTATTTT
CDR3 protein: CASRDRLGDTQYF

D gene: .
J gene: TRBJ2-3
clone size: once
V gene: TRBV7-9
CDR3 DNA: TGTGCCAGCAGCCCCAAAGTTGATACGCAGTATTTT
CDR3 protein: CASSPKVDTQYF